The 15 T cell receptor beta chains below all came from one sample that was sequenced in a study of CD8 T cells in Susac syndrome. Reverse transcription used roughly 0.45 to 1 ug RNA and random hexamers. TCRdb redid the calling of the immunoSEQ multiplex PCR reads with MiXCR, one entry per CDR3 protein. The sample records 150,000 or so distinct CDR3 sequences, less than 95% being singletons. Material: CD4+ T cells from PBMCs. Source of these receptors: a human donor with multiple sclerosis.

This chain joins TRBV12-5 and TRBJ1-4; D unclear. The ends were cut back, 0 bases at V and 4 bases at J, with 12 bases in the middle. The CDR3 runs to 16 residues. In germline, CDR1 is LGHNT, CDR2 FRNRAP. The CDR3 is CASGLVREGHNEKLFF. The CDR3 coding sequence is TGTGCTAGTGGTTTGGTACGAGAAGGTCATAATGAAAAACTGTTTTTT.

This chain links TRBV3-1 with TRBJ2-5, with D perhaps TRBD1 (6 bases). Germline-derived CDR1 and CDR2 are LGHDT and YNNKEL (reference sequence). This CDR3 has 15 residues. V gave up 4 bases and J gave up 5 bases, with 17 bases separating them. The CDR3 loop is CASSPRHRDTETQYF. CDR3 bases: TGTGCCAGCAGCCCCAGACATAGGGACACGGAGACCCAGTACTTC.

This chain uses TRBV7-3 with TRBJ2-3; D remains ambiguous. The CDR3 covers 14 residues. The germline V gene has CDR1 SGHTA and CDR2 FQGTGA. V was shortened by 5 bases and J by 0 bases, with 9 bases between the two germline ends. Written as DNA, the CDR3 is TGTGCCAGCAGCCCCGCCGGGAGCACAGATACGCAGTATTTT. Residues: CASSPAGSTDTQYF. Full variable domain (remainder filled in from reference TRBV7-3 and TRBJ2-3): GAGVSQTPSNKVTEKGKYVELRCDPISGHTALYWYRQSLGQGPEFLIYFQGTGAADDSGLPNDRFFAVRPEGSVSTLKIQRTERGDSAVYLCASSPAGSTDTQYFGPGTRLTVL.

This sequence joins TRBV28 and TRBJ2-3, with D hard to call. Germline V gene data show CDR1 as MDHEN and CDR2 as SYDVKM. The CDR3 sequence is 13 residues long. V was shortened by 7 bases and J by 5 bases, with 13 bases between the two germline ends. The CDR3 region has the DNA TGTGCCAGCACCCTGGGCGGACGAGATACGCAGTATTTT. As protein: CASTLGGRDTQYF.

The CDR3 DNA reads TGCAGCGTTGCCAGGGGGGACACTGAAGCTTTCTTT. Translation: CSVARGDTEAFF. The V call is TRBV29-1, the J call TRBJ1-1; the match to TRBD1 covers 7 bases. CDR1 is SQVTM and CDR2 is ANQGSEA in the germline V gene. The V gene end was trimmed by 4 bases and the J gene end by 3 bases; junction bases not matched to a gene: 2. The CDR3 loop spans 12 amino acids.

The chain carries TRBV24-1 and TRBJ2-2; the D gene is possibly TRBD1 (6 bases). The CDR3 consists of 13 residues. Looked up from germline, CDR1 is KGHDR and CDR2 is SFDVKD. Trimming stripped 6 bases from V and 5 bases from J, with 9 bases between. CDR3: CATSLQGTGELFF. The CDR3 nucleotides are TGTGCCACCAGTCTCCAGGGGACCGGGGAGCTGTTTTTT.

The chain links TRBV18 to TRBJ2-5; D gene uncertain. Germline lookup yields CDR1 KGHSH and CDR2 LQKENI. The CDR3 spans 12 residues. With 4 bases removed from V and 3 bases from J, the gap between germline ends came to 6 bases. Written as DNA, the CDR3 is TGTGCCAGCTCACGTCCGGAAGAGACCCAGTACTTC. This encodes CASSRPEETQYF.

The V gene is TRBV20-1, the J gene TRBJ2-5, with D hard to call. The CDR3 has 14 residues. The V end lost 3 bases, the J end lost 0 bases, and 11 bases lay between the germline ends. Germline lookup yields CDR1 DFQATT and CDR2 SNEGSKA (reference sequence). The CDR3 spells CSASHNPNQETQYF. CDR3 nucleotide sequence: TGCAGTGCTAGTCACAACCCTAACCAAGAGACCCAGTACTTC.

This clonotype was seen a handful of times. The chain combines TRBV29-1 with TRBJ1-2; D is uncertain. The CDR3 has 11 residues. Germline CDR1 is SQVTM and CDR2 is ANQGSEA. The V end lost 4 bases, the J end lost 3 bases, and 6 bases lay between the germline ends. The CDR3 spells CSVGQDYGYTF. CDR3 DNA sequence: TGCAGCGTTGGGCAGGACTATGGCTACACCTTC.

The CDR3 here is CASSFGTGFPEAFF. The CDR3 DNA is TGTGCCAGCAGTTTCGGGACAGGTTTCCCTGAAGCTTTCTTT. The gene calls are TRBV12-3 or TRBV12-4 and TRBJ1-1; 8 bases are shared with TRBD1. This CDR3 is built from 14 residues. With 3 bases clipped from V and 6 bases from J, the junction kept 6 bases outside the gene matches.

This chain links TRBV29-1 with TRBJ2-5; 7 bases line up with TRBD1. CDR1 SQVTM and CDR2 ANQGSEA come from the germline V gene. Trimming cost V 7 bases and J 1 base; bases outside gene matches: 6. CDR3 length: 13 residues. The CDR3 is CSASGQIQETQYF. In DNA, the CDR3 is TGCAGCGCCTCGGGACAGATCCAAGAGACCCAGTACTTC.

This chain links TRBV5-6 with TRBJ2-7; D may be TRBD1 (6 bases). This CDR3 contains 14 residues. CDR1 and CDR2 (germline): SGHDT, YYEEEE. The germline V and J ends were trimmed by 3 bases and 1 base, with 11 bases remaining between them. This CDR3 reads CASSSRDTSYEQYF. The CDR3 DNA reads TGTGCCAGCAGCTCCCGGGACACTTCCTACGAGCAGTACTTC.

This sequence joins TRBV18 and TRBJ2-7; D is undetermined. CDR3 length equals 13 residues. With 6 bases removed from V and 0 bases from J, the gap between germline ends came to 9 bases. Per the germline V gene, CDR1 is KGHSH and CDR2 is LQKENI. This chain's CDR3 is CASSLLDSYEQYF. As DNA, the CDR3 is TGTGCCAGCTCGCTCCTGGACTCCTACGAGCAGTACTTC.

V gene TRBV7-2 combines with J gene TRBJ2-7, with D possibly being TRBD2 (5 bases). The length of the CDR3 is 13 residues. Trimming pared 6 bases from V and 6 bases from J, leaving 15 bases between. CDR1 and CDR2 from the germline V gene are SGHTA and FQGNSA. CDR3 DNA sequence: TGTGCCAGCAGACGGACTTTTCGAAGCGAGCAGTACTTC. Translation: CASRRTFRSEQYF.

Remarks on this clonotype: The junction departs from germline at one end; a sequencing error may be responsible. The CDR3 sequence: CAWSGNFGQGVTF. The CDR3 coding sequence is TGTGCCTGGAGTGGGAACTTCGGACAGGGAGTAACCTTC. The chain recombines TRBV30 with TRBJ2-4, with TRBD1 identical over 8 bases. Germline lookup yields CDR1 GTSNPN and CDR2 SVGIG (reference sequence). The CDR3 sequence is 13 residues long. Supplemented by reference TRBV30 and TRBJ2-4, the full variable domain reads SQTIHQWPATLVQPVGSPLSLECTVEGTSNPNLYWYRQAAGRGLQLLFYSVGIGQISSEVPQNLSASRPQDRQFILSSKKLLLSDSGFYLCAWSGNFGQGVTFGAGTRLSVL.